Sequencing of this T cell receptor (beta chain) was carried out in a study of long-term antiretroviral therapy in people with HIV. It was version v3.0 of the immunoSEQ assay that was run at survey level. Clones were read by immunoSEQ multiplex PCR, and TCRdb kept only the in-frame ones, dropping some. In the table there are some 24,000 clones, 81% of which are singletons. This CDR3 is 14 amino acids long. Trimming shortened V by 8 bases and J by 1 base, and 14 bases separated the two germline ends. CDR1 and CDR2 (germline): KGHSH, LQKENI. As for this clone: What it binds is not known.

The study, taken as a whole, reports: Compared with controls, HIV repertoires showed narrower CDR3 length ranges. The study collected blood between about 2003 and 2017, possibly under older ART regimens.

The sample consisted of unsorted PBMCs, taken 4.4 years after starting antiretroviral therapy. This sequence was found in a man aged 25-45 years with HIV. This chain uses TRBV18 with TRBJ1-1, with TRBD1 as a possible D gene (5 bases). The CDR3 region is CASLRGDENTEAFF. DNA of the CDR3: TGTGCCAGCCTTCGGGGGGATGAGAACACTGAAGCTTTCTTT.